The 9 T cell receptor beta chains below all came from one sample that was sequenced in a study of shared clonotypes between healthy human individuals. Measured with immunoSEQ multiplex PCR; TCRdb has only the in-frame clones, and not every one. The sample has hundreds of thousands of clones, 95% to 98% seen once. Naive-designated CD8 cells lacked CD45RO, were positively enriched for CCR7, and omitted terminally differentiated effector memory CD45RA+ cells. The sequencing input was naive CD8+ T cells sorted from blood. The receptor set was obtained from a man aged 25-45 years in good health.

CDR3 residues: CASSLGQGPYEQYF. The CDR3 DNA is TGTGCCAGCAGCCTAGGACAGGGGCCCTACGAGCAGTACTTC. J is TRBJ2-7 and V is TRBV9; TRBD1 matches at 9 bases. Per the germline V gene, CDR1 is SGDLS and CDR2 is YYNGEE. J lost 2 bases, V lost 4 bases, and 4 bases had no gene match. The CDR3 extends over 14 amino acids.

The chain is built from TRBV7-6 and TRBJ2-7, with D possibly matching TRBD2 (6 bases). The V and J ends lost 5 bases and 3 bases respectively, with 11 bases between them. Germline-derived CDR1 and CDR2 are SGHVS and FNYEAQ. The length of the CDR3 is 13 residues. The CDR3, as DNA: TGTGCCAGCAGCCCCACCGGGAGCTACGAGCAGTACTTC. Translating gives CASSPTGSYEQYF. The full variable domain, its missing parts supplied by reference TRBV7-6 and TRBJ2-7, is GAGVSQSPRYKVTKRGQDVALRCDPISGHVSLYWYRQALGQGPEFLTYFNYEAQQDKSGLPNDRFSAERPEGSISTLTIQRTEQRDSAMYRCASSPTGSYEQYFGPGTRLTVT.

This clone was detected a few times. The genes are TRBV6-5 and TRBJ1-2; D not certain. This CDR3 comprises 11 residues. CDR1 and CDR2 from the germline V gene are MNHEY and SVGAGI. V was cut by 8 bases and J by 3 bases, with 7 bases left in between. The CDR3 nucleotides are TGTGCCAGCGGGCAATACTATGGCTACACCTTC. Amino acid sequence: CASGQYYGYTF.

CDR3 protein: CAISKREGGMDTQYF. Here the CDR3 DNA reads TGTGCCATCTCCAAGCGGGAGGGGGGCATGGATACGCAGTATTTT. The genes are TRBV19 and TRBJ2-3, with 10 bases aligning to TRBD2. Trimming cost V 10 bases and J 6 bases; bases outside gene matches: 13. CDR3 size: 15 residues. Germline V gene data show CDR1 as LNHDA and CDR2 as SQIVND (reference sequence).

This chain joins TRBV7-9 and TRBJ2-1; 9 bases are shared with TRBD2. Germline-derived CDR1 and CDR2 are SEHNR and FQNEAQ (reference sequence). This CDR3 has 17 amino acids. V lost 5 bases and J lost 8; bases outside the gene matches: 16. This CDR3 reads CASSTLASGIDQDEQFF. The CDR3 region has the DNA TGTGCCAGCAGCACGCTGGCTAGCGGGATAGATCAAGATGAGCAGTTCTTC.

The V and J genes are TRBV28 and TRBJ1-4, with unresolved D. Germline V lookup: CDR1 MDHEN, CDR2 SYDVKM. The CDR3 sequence is 16 residues long. V was clipped by 3 bases and J by 0 bases, with 11 bases between them. CDR3 amino acids: CASSFSMTTTNEKLFF. CDR3 DNA sequence: TGTGCCAGCAGTTTCTCCATGACAACAACTAATGAAAAACTGTTTTTT.

The chain carries TRBV6-5 and TRBJ2-7; 9 nucleotides match TRBD1. V shed 6 bases, J shed 1 base, and the junction held 4 bases outside the gene matches. The CDR3 contains 14 residues. Looked up from germline, CDR1 is MNHEY and CDR2 is SVGAGI. DNA of the CDR3: TGTGCCAGCAGACCGGGACAGGGTTCCTACGAGCAGTACTTC. It encodes CASRPGQGSYEQYF.

The V and J genes are TRBV28 and TRBJ2-3, with 7 bases lining up with TRBD1. Losses at the gene ends were 1 base for V and 6 bases for J; bases not matched to a gene: 4. From germline, CDR1 is MDHEN and CDR2 SYDVKM. CDR3 length: 14 amino acids. CDR3 sequence reads: CASSLSQGKDTQYF. In nucleotides, the CDR3 is TGTGCCAGCAGTTTATCACAGGGGAAGGATACGCAGTATTTT. Supplemented by reference TRBV28 and TRBJ2-3, the full variable domain reads DVKVTQSSRYLVKRTGEKVFLECVQDMDHENMFWYRQDPGLGLRLIYFSYDVKMKEKGDIPEGYSVSREKKERFSLILESASTNQTSMYLCASSLSQGKDTQYFGPGTRLTVL.

The rearrangement uses TRBV7-9 and TRBJ2-7; tentative D call: TRBD1 (5 bases). Germline CDR1 and CDR2: SEHNR and FQNEAQ (reference sequence). The length of the CDR3 is 13 residues. V was pared by 8 bases and J by 6 bases, with 17 bases between. The CDR3 DNA is TGTGCCAGCTCAGCTTACCAGGGAACCGAGCAGTACTTC. The encoded protein is CASSAYQGTEQYF.